Shown below are 6 T cell receptor beta chains from a single sample sequenced in a study of molecular identifiers for immune sequencing clone quantification (dated by TCRdb to about 2018). Library creation used PCR. Data came from an Illumina HiSeq 4000. TCRdb reprocessed the public reads (quality trimming at Q25 with fastp, clone calling with MiXCR) and kept in-frame beta chains. Identical CDR3 protein sequences are pooled into one entry, listed with their most common genes and DNA. The table for this sample lists about 320,000 distinct CDR3 sequences; roughly 23% of them were counted only once. The ten most abundant clones make up about 0.79% of the sample. The sequenced material came from naive CD8+ T cells from blood, with Jurkat cell RNA spiked in. This sample's cell subset or site label indicates: FACS-sorted CD8+CD4-CCR7+CD45RA+ naive T cells. These receptors came from a human donor in good health. Some libraries in this study had Jurkat cell RNA spiked in.

In regard to this clonotype: The junction shows a germline mismatch at one end, possibly a read error. This chain links TRBV5-4 with TRBJ1-4, with a tentative D call TRBD1 (5 bases). This CDR3 has 15 amino acids. Germline V lookup: CDR1 SGHNT, CDR2 YYREEE (reference sequence). CDR3 coding DNA: TGTGCCAGCAGCTACCAGGGATTGACTAATGAAAAACTGGTTTTT. This sequence encodes CASSYQGLTNEKLVF. Using reference TRBV5-4 and TRBJ1-4 for the parts outside the CDR3, the full variable domain is ETGVTQSPTHLIKTRGQQVTLRCSSQSGHNTVSWYQQALGQGPQFIFQYYREEENGRGNFPPRFSGLQFPNYSSELNVNALELDDSALYLCASSYQGLTNEKLVFGSGTQLSVL.

This clonotype has a count of ten or more. V and J are TRBV7-9 and TRBJ2-5, with TRBD2 matching 9 bases. Losses at the gene ends were 5 bases for V and 5 bases for J; bases not matched to a gene: 9. There are 15 residues in the CDR3. In germline, CDR1 is SEHNR, CDR2 FQNEAQ (reference sequence). The CDR3 is CASSQIAGVLETQYF. The CDR3 bases are TGTGCCAGCAGCCAAATAGCGGGAGTTCTCGAGACCCAGTACTTC.

In the case of this clonotype: Possible read error: a much larger clone is one base away. V is TRBV7-9 and J is TRBJ2-7; 7 bases map to TRBD1. Germline CDR1 SEHNR, CDR2 FQNEAQ (reference sequence). This CDR3 comprises 15 residues. The CDR3 reads CAGSPGGQGAYEQYF. CDR3 coding DNA: TGTGCCGGCAGCCCAGGTGGCCAGGGGGCCTACGAGCAGTACTTC.

This clonotype has a count of ten or more. CDR3 protein: CASSERPISYNEQFF. The CDR3 nucleotides read TGTGCCAGTAGTGAAAGACCGATCTCCTACAATGAGCAGTTCTTC. The V call is TRBV19, the J call TRBJ2-1; D remains ambiguous. Germline assignment: CDR1 LNHDA and CDR2 SQIVND (reference sequence). Trimming took 5 bases from V and 0 from J, leaving 11 bases between them. The CDR3 has 15 amino acids. Variable domain in full (rest from reference TRBV19 and TRBJ2-1): DGGITQSPKYLFRKEGQNVTLSCEQNLNHDAMYWYRQDPGQGLRLIYYSQIVNDFQKGDIAEGYSVSREKKESFPLTVTSAQKNPTAFYLCASSERPISYNEQFFGPGTRLTVL.

On this clonotype: A clone one base away is much larger, so this may be a read error. The rearrangement joins TRBV5-6 to TRBJ1-4; D is unclear. This CDR3 is 14 amino acids long. CDR1 and CDR2 from the germline V gene are SGHDT and YYEEEE. Trimming removed 4 bases from V and 0 bases from J, with 7 bases in between. In DNA, the CDR3 is TGTGCCAGCAGCATGGACCCAACTAATGAAAAACTGTTTTTT. It encodes CASSMDPTNEKLFF. The full variable domain, in which reference TRBV5-6 and TRBJ1-4 provide the parts outside the CDR3, is DAGVTQSPTHLIKTRGQQVTLRCSPKSGHDTVSWYQQALGQGPQFIFQYYEEEERQRGNFPDRFSGHQFPNYSSELNVNALLLGDSALYLCASSMDPTNEKLFFGSGTQLSVL.

This clonotype was counted ten times or more. V usage is TRBV27 and J usage is TRBJ2-7; 10 bases line up with TRBD1. The CDR3 is made up of 15 amino acids. In germline, CDR1 is MNHEY, CDR2 SMNVEV (reference sequence). The V segment lost 6 bases and the J segment 4 bases; nucleotides outside the gene matches: 9. The CDR3 sequence: CASRTAGQGLYEQYF. CDR3 DNA sequence: TGTGCCAGCAGAACCGCGGGACAGGGGCTTTACGAGCAGTACTTC.